Each of the 14 T cell receptor beta chains below was sequenced from the same sample in a study of T-cell reconstitution after alpha-beta-depleted transplantation in children. Unique molecular identifiers were incorporated into the prepared TCRbeta library. TCRdb reanalysed the PCR reads using MiXCR and keeps one entry per CDR3 protein. Of more than 500,000 distinct CDR3 sequences in the sample, 9.5% to 12% were seen once. This specimen was PBMCs, mostly from graft donor cells, taken 180 days after TCRalphabeta/CD19-depleted stem cell transplant. The source of these receptors is a female patient aged 2-9 years who had a stem cell transplant for aplastic anemia, so the T cells may come from the graft donor.

The rearrangement uses TRBV29-1 and TRBJ1-3; D gene uncertain. Trimming took off 1 base at V and 8 bases at J, with 15 bases between the two ends. Germline CDR1 is SQVTM and CDR2 is ANQGSEA. The CDR3 covers 14 residues. CDR3 in DNA: TGCAGCGTTGAAGGAGGTCCTCTCCGAGACACCATATATTTT. Translated, it gives CSVEGGPLRDTIYF.

V is TRBV27 and J is TRBJ2-3, with a tentative D call TRBD1 (5 bases). The germline V gene has CDR1 MNHEY and CDR2 SMNVEV (reference sequence). This CDR3 is built from 14 residues. The V end lost 0 bases, the J end lost 5 bases, and 9 bases lay between the germline ends. Here the CDR3 DNA reads TGTGCCAGCAGTTTATCGACAGAAGGAGATACGCAGTATTTT. Its protein is CASSLSTEGDTQYF.

This clonotype was counted a few times. The chain employs TRBV20-1 and TRBJ2-1; the D is unclear. Germline CDR1 reads DFQATT; CDR2 reads SNEGSKA (reference sequence). Trimming removed 1 base from V and 4 bases from J, with 14 bases in between. The CDR3 is 15 residues long. The CDR3 region is CSARGGRLGYNEQFF. As DNA, the CDR3 is TGCAGTGCTAGAGGGGGTAGACTTGGGTACAATGAGCAGTTCTTC.

The J gene is TRBJ2-5, the V gene TRBV20-1; D perhaps matches TRBD2 (5 bases). Between the trimmed V and J ends, which lost 2 bases and 4 bases, there was a span of 17 bases. This CDR3 has 15 residues. From germline, CDR1 is DFQATT and CDR2 SNEGSKA (reference sequence). CDR3: CSARHNVERAETQYF. The CDR3, as DNA: TGCAGTGCTAGACATAACGTGGAGAGGGCAGAGACCCAGTACTTC.

V is TRBV29-1 and J is TRBJ2-1; maybe TRBD2 (6 bases). The CDR3 length is 13 residues. V lost 5 bases and J lost 5, with 13 bases in between. The germline V gene encodes CDR1 SQVTM and CDR2 ANQGSEA. For the CDR3, the DNA is TGCAGCGTTTCGAGCGGGCGGAACAATGAGCAGTTCTTC. Protein sequence: CSVSSGRNNEQFF.

This chain links TRBV11-2 with TRBJ2-1; D possibly uses TRBD1 or TRBD2 (6 bases each). This CDR3 is 18 amino acids long. CDR1 SGHAT and CDR2 FQNNGV come from the germline V gene. Trimming pared 0 bases from V and 4 bases from J, leaving 19 bases between. CDR3 loop: CASSLEGGGALGYNEQFF. DNA for the CDR3: TGTGCCAGCAGCTTAGAAGGAGGGGGTGCCCTCGGGTACAATGAGCAGTTCTTC.

A word on this clonotype: One junction end disagrees with the germline gene, perhaps due to a read error. This sequence joins TRBV7-9 and TRBJ1-2, with D hard to call. This CDR3 comprises 14 residues. CDR1 SEHNR and CDR2 FQNEAQ come from the germline V gene (reference sequence). The CDR3 sequence is CAISPGRAGYGYTF. As DNA, the CDR3 is TGTGCCATCAGCCCTGGGCGCGCCGGCTATGGCTACACCTTC.

This clonotype was picked up many times. This chain links TRBV12-3 or TRBV12-4 with TRBJ2-3; D possibly matches TRBD1 or TRBD2 (5 bases each). V shed 3 bases and J shed 14 bases, with 12 bases lying between them. The CDR3 is 11 residues long. As DNA, the CDR3 is TGTGCCAGCAGTTTGTCCGGGACGGCGTATTTT. It encodes CASSLSGTAYF.

This clonotype was counted ten times or more. The rearrangement uses TRBV7-2 and TRBJ1-5; no clear D. The CDR3 contains 14 residues. The V end lost 8 bases, the J end lost 0 bases, and 11 bases lay between the germline ends. Germline lookup yields CDR1 SGHTA and CDR2 FQGNSA. CDR3 DNA: TGTGCCAGCTCCGGGGTGAATAGCAATCAGCCCCAGCATTTT. The encoded protein is CASSGVNSNQPQHF.

The chain couples TRBV10-2 to TRBJ1-3; D gene ambiguous. This CDR3 has 13 residues. CDR1 WSHSY and CDR2 SAAADI come from the germline V gene. The V and J ends lost 8 bases and 1 base respectively, with 9 bases between them. The CDR3, as DNA: TGCGCCAGCCTTGGACTTTCTGGAAACACCATATATTTT. This encodes CASLGLSGNTIYF.

In this sample, this clonotype turned up a few times. This chain uses TRBV4-3 with TRBJ2-7; no clear D. V was shortened by 1 base and J by 4 bases, with 26 bases between the two germline ends. The CDR3 loop spans 19 amino acids. The germline CDR1 and CDR2 sequences are LGHNA and YSLEER. DNA for the CDR3: TGCGCCAGCAGCCAAGGGGTAAGTCAACCGGTTTCCCCTGGTTACGAGCAGTACGTC. Translated: CASSQGVSQPVSPGYEQYV.

The rearrangement links TRBV7-4 to TRBJ2-7; 10 nucleotides match TRBD2. Germline trimming cut 8 bases from V and 4 bases from J; bases unmatched to any gene: 5. CDR1 SGHVT and CDR2 SQSDAQ come from the germline V gene. The CDR3 is 13 residues long. The DNA for the CDR3 is TGTGCCAGCGAGGGGACTAGCGATTACGAGCAGTACGTC. As protein: CASEGTSDYEQYV.

The rearrangement uses TRBV21-1 and TRBJ2-7; the table gives TRBD1 as D, unverified against the DNA. TRBV21-1 corresponds to a pseudogene. The CDR3 length is 15 residues. CDR3 residues: CASSKNWDRAWEQYV. The CDR3, as DNA: TGTGCCAGCTCAAAAAATTGGGACAGGGCCTGGGAGCAGTACGTC.

The chain is built from TRBV24-1 and TRBJ1-2, with a weak D call TRBD1 (6 bases). In germline, CDR1 is KGHDR, CDR2 SFDVKD. Trimming removed 0 bases from V and 6 bases from J, with 10 bases in between. There are 14 residues in the CDR3. The CDR3 region has the DNA TGTGCCACCAGTGATTTGCCCGGGGGCAATGGCTACACCTTC. Its protein product is CATSDLPGGNGYTF.